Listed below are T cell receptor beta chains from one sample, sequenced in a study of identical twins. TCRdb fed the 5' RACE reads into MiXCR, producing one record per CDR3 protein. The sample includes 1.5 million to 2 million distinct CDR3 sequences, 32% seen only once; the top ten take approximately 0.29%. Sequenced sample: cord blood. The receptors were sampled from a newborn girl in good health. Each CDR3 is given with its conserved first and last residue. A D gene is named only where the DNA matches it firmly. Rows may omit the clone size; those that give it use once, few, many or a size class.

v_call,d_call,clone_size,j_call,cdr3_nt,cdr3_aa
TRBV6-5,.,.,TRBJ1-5,TGTGCCAGCAGTAAAAACAGGAATCAGCCCCAGCATTTT,CASSKNRNQPQHF
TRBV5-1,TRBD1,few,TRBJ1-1,TGCGCCAGCAGCTTGGTGGGACAGGCCAACACTGAAGCTTTCTTT,CASSLVGQANTEAFF
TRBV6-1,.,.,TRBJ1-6,TGTGCCAGCATACGGGACACGGCTTCACCCCTCCACTTT,CASIRDTASPLHF
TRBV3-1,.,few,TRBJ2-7,TGTGCCAGCAGCCAAGGGACGTTGTCTGTAACCTACGAGCAGTACTTC,CASSQGTLSVTYEQYF
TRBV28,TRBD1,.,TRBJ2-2,TGTGCCAGCAGTTTATATAGGGACAGGAACACCGGGGAGCTGTTTTTT,CASSLYRDRNTGELFF
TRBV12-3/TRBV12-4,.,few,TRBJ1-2,TGTGCCACCCGGATAAACTATGGCTACACCTTC,CATRINYGYTF
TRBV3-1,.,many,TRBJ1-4,TGTGCCAGCAGCTACCAGGGAATCGGAAAACTGTTTTTT,CASSYQGIGKLFF
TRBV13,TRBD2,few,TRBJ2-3,TGTGCCAGCAGCTTAGGCTCCGGGGGGGCCGAGACGCAGTATTTT,CASSLGSGGAETQYF
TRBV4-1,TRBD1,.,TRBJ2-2,TGCGCCAGCGCACGCGGGCGACAGGGCGCGAACACCGGGGAGCTGTTTTTT,CASARGRQGANTGELFF
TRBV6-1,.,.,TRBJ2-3,TGTGCCAGCAGTGGGGAAGGGGCAGATACGCAGTATTTT,CASSGEGADTQYF
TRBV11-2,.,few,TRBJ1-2,TGTGCCAGCAACGCGGGGGGAGCTAACTATGGCTACACCTTC,CASNAGGANYGYTF
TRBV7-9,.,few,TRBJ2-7,TGTGCCAGCAGCTTTCCCGGGAAGCCCTACGAGCAGTACTTC,CASSFPGKPYEQYF
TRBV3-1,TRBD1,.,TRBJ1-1,TGTGCCTGCAGCCAAGATCCTGCGACAGGGGCCACTGAAGCTTTCTTT,CACSQDPATGATEAFF
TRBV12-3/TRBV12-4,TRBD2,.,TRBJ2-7,TGTGCCAGCAGTCGCCGCGGGAGGGCCACTGAGCAGTACTTC,CASSRRGRATEQYF
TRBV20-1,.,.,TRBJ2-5,TGCAGTGCGATGGGGAACCCCAACCAAGAGACCCAGTACTTC,CSAMGNPNQETQYF
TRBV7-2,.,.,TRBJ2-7,TGTGCCAGCAGCTTAGGAGCCGGGGGTTACTCCTACGAGCAGTACTTC,CASSLGAGGYSYEQYF
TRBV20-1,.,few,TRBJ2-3,TGCAGTGCTAGAGGGGGCCTAGCGACCCTCACAGATACGCAGTATTTT,CSARGGLATLTDTQYF
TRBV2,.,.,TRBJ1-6,TGTTCCAGCGACTTAAGTTCACCCCTCCACTTT,CSSDLSSPLHF
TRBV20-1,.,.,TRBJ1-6,TGCAGTGCTAGTCCCCGGGGTTCTAATTCACCCCTCCACTTT,CSASPRGSNSPLHF
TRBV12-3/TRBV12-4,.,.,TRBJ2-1,TGTGCCGGCCGCCTTTCTGGGGGGGAGCAGTTCTTC,CAGRLSGGEQFF
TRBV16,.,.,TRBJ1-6,TGTGCCAGCAGCCAACCAGGGAGGTGGGCAAATTCACCCCTCCACTTT,CASSQPGRWANSPLHF
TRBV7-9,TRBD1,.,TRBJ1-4,TGTGCCAGCAGCTTAATGACAGGGTCTAATGAAAAACTGTTTTTT,CASSLMTGSNEKLFF
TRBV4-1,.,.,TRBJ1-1,TGCGCCAGCAGCCAAGAACGGGCAGTCCGCATGAACACTGAAGCTTTCTTT,CASSQERAVRMNTEAFF
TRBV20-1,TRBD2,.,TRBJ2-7,TGCAGTGCCGAGACTAGCGGGGCCCTTTGGGAGCAGTACTTC,CSAETSGALWEQYF
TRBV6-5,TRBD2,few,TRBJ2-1,TGTGCCAGCAGTTACTCCGGGGGACTAGCGGGCTCCTACAATGAGCAGTTCTTC,CASSYSGGLAGSYNEQFF
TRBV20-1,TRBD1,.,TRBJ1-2,TGCAGTGCTAGAGGGGGGACAGGGGTTGGCTACACCTTC,CSARGGTGVGYTF
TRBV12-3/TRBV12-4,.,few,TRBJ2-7,TGTGCCAGCAGTCGACGGTTCTACGAGCAGTACTTC,CASSRRFYEQYF
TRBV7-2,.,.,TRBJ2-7,TGTGCCAGCAGCTTAGAGGGCACCCTATGGTACAATGAGCAGTACTTC,CASSLEGTLWYNEQYF
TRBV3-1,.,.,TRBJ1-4,TGTGCCAGCAGCCCGGGACATTCTAATGAAAAACTGTTTTTT,CASSPGHSNEKLFF
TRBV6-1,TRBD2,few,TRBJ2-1,TGTGCCAGCAGCCCGGGACTAGCGGGATTTATGAATGAGCAGTTCTTC,CASSPGLAGFMNEQFF
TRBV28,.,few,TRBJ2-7,TGTGCCAGCAGTTTATCGGCAGGACCACCCTACGAGCAGTACTTC,CASSLSAGPPYEQYF
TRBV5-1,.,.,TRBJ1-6,TGCGCCAGCAGCTCGGCAGGTCGATCACCCCTCCACTTT,CASSSAGRSPLHF
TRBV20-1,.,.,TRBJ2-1,TGCAGTGCGGGGGGAAGACAGGCCTACAATGAGCAGTTCTTC,CSAGGRQAYNEQFF
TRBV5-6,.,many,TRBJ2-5,TGTGCCAGCAGCTTTGAGTTAGCGGCCAACCAAGAGACCCAGTACTTC,CASSFELAANQETQYF
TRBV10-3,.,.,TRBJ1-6,TGTGCCATCAGTGAAAGGCACAGGGCGTATAATTCACCCCTCCACTTT,CAISERHRAYNSPLHF
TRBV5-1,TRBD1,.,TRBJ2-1,TGCGCCAGCAGCTTGTTAACGGGGACAGGGGGCTACAATGAGCAGTTCTTC,CASSLLTGTGGYNEQFF
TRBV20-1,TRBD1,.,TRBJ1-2,TGCAGTGCCCGGGGGACAGGGGCCGCTAACTATGGCTACACCTTC,CSARGTGAANYGYTF
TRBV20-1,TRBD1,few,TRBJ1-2,TGCAGTGCTACCCGAAGACAGGGGGCCATCTATGGCTACACCTTC,CSATRRQGAIYGYTF
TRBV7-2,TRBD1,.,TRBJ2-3,TGTGCCAGCAGCTTAATCGGGACAGGGACAGATACGCAGTATTTT,CASSLIGTGTDTQYF
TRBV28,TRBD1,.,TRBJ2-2,TGTGCCAGCAGTTATCCGGGACAGGGGGTTCCGAACACCGGGGAGCTGTTTTTT,CASSYPGQGVPNTGELFF
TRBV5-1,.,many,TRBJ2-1,TGCGCCAGCAGCCCCGGGGCTAGCTACAATGAGCAGTTCTTC,CASSPGASYNEQFF
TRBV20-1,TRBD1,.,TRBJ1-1,TGCAGTGGAAACACAGGGGACACTGAAGCTTTCTTT,CSGNTGDTEAFF
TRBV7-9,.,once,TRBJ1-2,TGTGCCAGCAGCTTAGCGCCCCAGGGAACCGACTATGGCTACACCTTC,CASSLAPQGTDYGYTF
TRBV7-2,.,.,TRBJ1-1,TGTGCCAGCAGCTTTTACGGGGGGCAAGTCGCTGAAGCTTTCTTT,CASSFYGGQVAEAFF
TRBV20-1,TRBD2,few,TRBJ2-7,TGCAGTGCTAGGGATCTAGCGGGAGTTAATGTTCCCGAGCAGTACTTC,CSARDLAGVNVPEQYF
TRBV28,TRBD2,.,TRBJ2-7,TGTGCCAGCAGTCCCGTAGCGGGAGGGCCCTTCTACGAGCAGTACTTC,CASSPVAGGPFYEQYF
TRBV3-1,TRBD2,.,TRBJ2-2,TGTGCCAGCAGCCAAGGACCCACGGGACTAGCGTCGAACACCGGGGAGCTGTTTTTT,CASSQGPTGLASNTGELFF
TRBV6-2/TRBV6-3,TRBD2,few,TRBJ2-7,TGTGCCAGCAGCCCCGGGACTAGCGGGGTTGTCTTCTACGAGCAGTACTTC,CASSPGTSGVVFYEQYF
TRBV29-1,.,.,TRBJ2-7,TGCAGCGTTGGCCCGGGGATCTCCTACGAGCAGTACTTC,CSVGPGISYEQYF